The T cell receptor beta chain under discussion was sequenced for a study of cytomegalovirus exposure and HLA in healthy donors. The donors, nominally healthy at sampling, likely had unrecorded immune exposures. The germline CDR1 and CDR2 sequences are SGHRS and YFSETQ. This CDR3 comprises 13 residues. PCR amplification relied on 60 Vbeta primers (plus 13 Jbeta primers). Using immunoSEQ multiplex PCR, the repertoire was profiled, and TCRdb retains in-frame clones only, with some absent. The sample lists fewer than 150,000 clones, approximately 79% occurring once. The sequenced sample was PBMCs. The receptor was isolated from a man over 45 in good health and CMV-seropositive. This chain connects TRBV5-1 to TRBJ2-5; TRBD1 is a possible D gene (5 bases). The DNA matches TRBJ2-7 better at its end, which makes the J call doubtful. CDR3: CASSLATGYEQYF. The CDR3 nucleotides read TGCGCCAGCAGCTTGGCCACAGGCTACGAGCAGTACTTC.